This TCR beta chain comes out of a study of read filtering for tumor transcriptome and immune sequencing. Study details: Per sample, TCR-region reads ranged about 4.05 to 10.27 million by IR-seq, about 85 to 1,400 by RNA-seq. General study points: This fraction held mixed bone marrow immune cells after CD138-negative sorting.

This clonotype was seen at least ten times. No antigen is known for it. With V trimmed by 4 bases and J by 3 bases, 4 bases remained unmatched. Germline CDR1 and CDR2: SGHTA and FQGNSA. CDR3 length: 14 residues. Bone marrow was sampled from every patient at the time of active disease. Molecular barcoded adaptors covering alpha/delta and beta/gamma chains were used on around 400 ng RNA. Each CDR3 protein gets one entry after TCRdb re-called the reads with MiXCR. Of 130,000 or so distinct CDR3 sequences listed, around 14% are singletons. The gene calls are TRBV7-2 and TRBJ2-3; TRBD1 aligns across 7 bases. This sequence was found in a donor aged 40 or over with multiple myeloma. Source material: a population of CD138-negative cells sorted from bone marrow. This chain's CDR3 is CASSSRQGTDTQYF. The CDR3 DNA reads as TGTGCCAGCAGCTCGCGACAGGGAACAGATACGCAGTATTTT.